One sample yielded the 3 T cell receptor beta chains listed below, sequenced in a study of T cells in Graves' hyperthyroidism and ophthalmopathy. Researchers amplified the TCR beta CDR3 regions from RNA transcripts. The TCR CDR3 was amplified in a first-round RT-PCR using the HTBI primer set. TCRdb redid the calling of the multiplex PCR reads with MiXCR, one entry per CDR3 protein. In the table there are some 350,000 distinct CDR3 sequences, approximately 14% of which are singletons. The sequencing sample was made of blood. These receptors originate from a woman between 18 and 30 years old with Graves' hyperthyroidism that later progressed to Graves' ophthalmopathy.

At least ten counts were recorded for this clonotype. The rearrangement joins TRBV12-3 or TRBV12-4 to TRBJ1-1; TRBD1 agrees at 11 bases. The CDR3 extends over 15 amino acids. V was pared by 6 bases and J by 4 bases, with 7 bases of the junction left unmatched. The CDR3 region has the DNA TGTGCCAGCAGGTGGGGGGGGACAGGGGGCACTGAAGCTTTCTTT. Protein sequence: CASRWGGTGGTEAFF.

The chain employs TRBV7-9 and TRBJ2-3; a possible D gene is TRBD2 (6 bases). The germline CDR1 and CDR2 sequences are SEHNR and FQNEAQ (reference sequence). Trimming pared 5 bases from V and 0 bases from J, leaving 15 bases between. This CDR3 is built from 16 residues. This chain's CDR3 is CASSQGPLASTDTQYF. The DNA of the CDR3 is TGTGCCAGCAGCCAAGGCCCTCTAGCGAGCACAGATACGCAGTATTTT. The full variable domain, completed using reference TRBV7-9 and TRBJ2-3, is DTGVSQNPRHKITKRGQNVTFRCDPISEHNRLYWYRQTLGQGPEFLTYFQNEAQLEKSRLLSDRFSAERPKGSFSTLEIQRTEQGDSAMYLCASSQGPLASTDTQYFGPGTRLTVL.

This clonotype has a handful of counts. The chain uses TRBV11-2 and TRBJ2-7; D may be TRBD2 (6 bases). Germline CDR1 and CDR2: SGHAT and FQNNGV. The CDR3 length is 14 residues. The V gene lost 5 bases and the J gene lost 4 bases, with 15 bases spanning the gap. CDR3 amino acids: CASSLGGARYEQYF. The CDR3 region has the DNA TGTGCCAGCAGCCTGGGGGGAGCGAGGTACGAGCAGTACTTC.